This T cell receptor (beta chain) was documented in a study of blood T cell repertoires in COVID-19. At the level of the study: Italy, Spain and the United States were the sources of the convalescent and acute COVID-19 samples. PBMCs, B-cell-depleted T cells, or T cells provided the cDNA or gDNA that made up the material.

Seattle cases were enrolled at active infection and followed longitudinally. V lost 5 bases and J 0 bases, leaving 11 bases between the germline ends. In germline, CDR1 is SGHTA, CDR2 FQGNSA. CDR3 length: 15 amino acids. Study processing details: Nucleated cell counts were estimated from reference gene primer amplification. Using immunoSEQ multiplex PCR, the repertoire was profiled, and TCRdb retains in-frame clones only, with some absent. For V, J and clone size, that table is used; D and trimming come from the DNA. The sample lists about 25,000 clones, roughly nine tenths seen once, with 25% to 30% in the top ten.

The specimen was peripheral blood. The chain recombines TRBV7-2 with TRBJ1-3; D gene uncertain. The clonotype comes from a man in his sixties or seventies with COVID-19, enrolled during active disease. CDR3 residues: CASSPRGFSGNTIYF. The CDR3 DNA reads TGTGCCAGCAGCCCCCGAGGATTCTCTGGAAACACCATATATTTT.